This is a list of T cell receptor beta chains from one sample in a study of blood T cell repertoires in COVID-19. Repertoires were generated with immunoSEQ multiplex PCR, while TCRdb's copy carries only in-frame clones and drops some. The table records about 220,000 clones, approximately 81% of them present only once. The sequenced material came from peripheral blood. The receptors stem from a woman of 80 years or more with acute or convalescent COVID-19. Each CDR3 is given with its conserved first and last residue. The D gene is left open where the match is weak. Clone size is not always given. Where it is, it says once, few, many or a class for expanded clones.

j_call: TRBJ2-7; clone_size: .; v_call: TRBV28; d_call: TRBD2; cdr3_aa: CASINGGASEQYF; cdr3_nt: TGTGCCAGCATAAACGGGGGGGCGTCCGAGCAGTACTTC
j_call: TRBJ2-2; clone_size: .; v_call: TRBV5-4; d_call: TRBD1; cdr3_aa: CASSLFMGGQGNTGELFF; cdr3_nt: TGTGCCAGCAGCTTGTTTATGGGGGGACAGGGGAACACCGGGGAGCTGTTTTTT
j_call: TRBJ1-2; clone_size: .; v_call: TRBV5-5; d_call: .; cdr3_aa: CASSSFTGNYGYTF; cdr3_nt: TGTGCCAGCAGTTCGTTCACAGGGAACTATGGCTACACCTTC
j_call: TRBJ1-2; clone_size: .; v_call: TRBV30; d_call: .; cdr3_aa: CAWSFLGGGGYTF; cdr3_nt: TGTGCCTGGAGTTTCCTGGGAGGTGGGGGCTACACCTTC
j_call: TRBJ1-6; clone_size: .; v_call: TRBV7-2; d_call: .; cdr3_aa: CASSLGQGGNSPLHF; cdr3_nt: TGTGCCAGCAGCTTAGGGCAGGGAGGTAATTCACCCCTCCACTTT
j_call: TRBJ2-3; clone_size: .; v_call: TRBV2; d_call: .; cdr3_aa: CASTPGDSSTDTQYF; cdr3_nt: TGTGCCAGCACCCCGGGGGATTCTAGCACAGATACGCAGTATTTT
j_call: TRBJ2-2; clone_size: .; v_call: TRBV4-2; d_call: TRBD1; cdr3_aa: CASSQQTGGRRLTGELFF; cdr3_nt: TGTGCCAGCAGCCAACAAACAGGGGGCCGGCGGTTGACCGGGGAGCTGTTTTTT
j_call: TRBJ1-1; clone_size: .; v_call: TRBV5-6; d_call: .; cdr3_aa: CASSPGLYTEAFF; cdr3_nt: TGTGCCAGCAGCCCTGGACTCTACACTGAAGCTTTCTTT
j_call: TRBJ2-7; clone_size: few; v_call: TRBV9; d_call: TRBD2; cdr3_aa: CASSLGLAGGPGTYEQYF; cdr3_nt: TGTGCCAGCAGCCTGGGACTAGCGGGGGGGCCTGGCACCTACGAGCAGTACTTC
j_call: TRBJ2-2; clone_size: .; v_call: TRBV28; d_call: TRBD1; cdr3_aa: CASSRPPGTGKTGELFF; cdr3_nt: TGTGCCAGCAGCCGCCCCCCCGGGACAGGGAAAACCGGGGAGCTGTTTTTT
j_call: TRBJ1-5; clone_size: .; v_call: TRBV3-1/TRBV3-2; d_call: .; cdr3_aa: CASSQGIEPGQPQHF; cdr3_nt: TGTGCCAGCAGCCAAGGGATAGAACCAGGACAGCCCCAGCATTTT
j_call: TRBJ1-2; clone_size: many; v_call: TRBV27; d_call: .; cdr3_aa: CASSPPGRTNYGYTF; cdr3_nt: TGTGCCAGCAGTCCCCCGGGCCGGACAAACTATGGCTACACCTTC
j_call: TRBJ2-5; clone_size: once; v_call: TRBV5-6; d_call: TRBD1; cdr3_aa: CASSSTGVFLETQYF; cdr3_nt: TGTGCCAGCAGCTCTACAGGGGTGTTTTTGGAGACCCAGTACTTC
j_call: TRBJ1-2; clone_size: .; v_call: TRBV4-2; d_call: .; cdr3_aa: CASSQGGGANYGYTF; cdr3_nt: TGTGCCAGCAGCCAAGGGGGCGGAGCTAACTATGGCTACACCTTC
j_call: TRBJ1-2; clone_size: once; v_call: TRBV29-1; d_call: .; cdr3_aa: CSVDTGANYGYTF; cdr3_nt: TGCAGCGTTGACACAGGCGCAAACTATGGCTACACCTTC
j_call: TRBJ2-3; clone_size: .; v_call: TRBV28; d_call: .; cdr3_aa: CATYQGRSTDTQYF; cdr3_nt: TGTGCCACCTACCAGGGTAGATCCACAGATACGCAGTATTTT
j_call: TRBJ1-3; clone_size: .; v_call: TRBV7-9; d_call: TRBD1; cdr3_aa: CASSRQGAAGNTIYF; cdr3_nt: TGTGCCAGCAGCCGACAGGGGGCGGCTGGAAACACCATATATTTT
j_call: TRBJ2-3; clone_size: .; v_call: TRBV18; d_call: .; cdr3_aa: CASSPLGGPDTQYF; cdr3_nt: TGTGCCAGCTCACCACTTGGAGGTCCAGATACGCAGTATTTT
j_call: TRBJ1-4; clone_size: .; v_call: TRBV19; d_call: .; cdr3_aa: CASSIERGQLNEKLFF; cdr3_nt: TGTGCCAGTAGTATAGAGCGAGGACAGCTTAATGAAAAACTGTTTTTT
j_call: TRBJ2-1; clone_size: .; v_call: TRBV11-2; d_call: .; cdr3_aa: CASSSQGFNYNEQFF; cdr3_nt: TGTGCCAGCAGCTCTCAGGGTTTCAACTACAATGAGCAGTTCTTC
j_call: TRBJ1-2; clone_size: .; v_call: TRBV7-9; d_call: .; cdr3_aa: CASSSLPDYGYTF; cdr3_nt: TGTGCCAGCAGCTCCCTCCCGGACTATGGCTACACCTTC
j_call: TRBJ1-4; clone_size: .; v_call: TRBV5-1; d_call: .; cdr3_aa: CASSLAPATNEKLFF; cdr3_nt: TGCGCCAGCAGCTTGGCCCCTGCAACTAATGAAAAACTGTTTTTT
j_call: TRBJ1-2; clone_size: .; v_call: TRBV6-6; d_call: TRBD1; cdr3_aa: CASSYTQDRGGYTF; cdr3_nt: TGTGCCAGCAGTTACACGCAAGACAGGGGAGGCTACACCTTC
j_call: TRBJ1-2; clone_size: .; v_call: TRBV6-5; d_call: .; cdr3_aa: CASRGTVAYGYTF; cdr3_nt: TGTGCCAGCAGAGGTACAGTCGCCTATGGCTACACCTTC
j_call: TRBJ1-1; clone_size: once; v_call: TRBV7-9; d_call: .; cdr3_aa: CASSSSGLGAFF; cdr3_nt: TGTGCCAGCAGCTCCTCAGGGTTGGGGGCTTTCTTT
j_call: TRBJ2-3; clone_size: .; v_call: TRBV19; d_call: .; cdr3_aa: CASSIGLFGVSTDTQYF; cdr3_nt: TGTGCCAGTAGTATTGGCCTCTTCGGGGTTTCAACAGATACGCAGTATTTT
j_call: TRBJ2-3; clone_size: .; v_call: TRBV18; d_call: TRBD2; cdr3_aa: CASSLLASGASTDTQYF; cdr3_nt: TGTGCCAGCTCCCTACTGGCTAGCGGGGCGAGCACAGATACGCAGTATTTT
j_call: TRBJ2-7; clone_size: .; v_call: TRBV15; d_call: .; cdr3_aa: CATSRDRVSYEQYF; cdr3_nt: TGTGCCACCAGCAGAGATCGTGTGTCCTACGAGCAGTACTTC
j_call: TRBJ1-3; clone_size: .; v_call: TRBV7-9; d_call: .; cdr3_aa: CASSLGAAGNTIYF; cdr3_nt: TGTGCCAGCAGCTTGGGGGCAGCGGGAAACACCATATATTTT
j_call: TRBJ2-5; clone_size: .; v_call: TRBV9; d_call: TRBD2; cdr3_aa: CASSGGSGGVAGTQYF; cdr3_nt: TGTGCCAGCAGCGGAGGTAGCGGGGGGGTGGCTGGGACCCAGTACTTC
j_call: TRBJ2-1; clone_size: .; v_call: TRBV5-5; d_call: TRBD2; cdr3_aa: CASSAGLAGGLNYNEQFF; cdr3_nt: TGTGCCAGCAGCGCCGGACTAGCGGGGGGTCTTAACTACAATGAGCAGTTCTTC
j_call: TRBJ2-7; clone_size: .; v_call: TRBV18; d_call: .; cdr3_aa: CASSPSQGSYEQYF; cdr3_nt: TGTGCCAGCTCACCGTCGCAGGGTAGCTACGAGCAGTACTTC
j_call: TRBJ2-4; clone_size: .; v_call: TRBV28; d_call: TRBD1; cdr3_aa: CASSSPQGSLAKNIQYF; cdr3_nt: TGTGCCAGCAGTTCCCCACAGGGGAGTCTAGCCAAAAACATTCAGTACTTC
j_call: TRBJ1-2; clone_size: .; v_call: TRBV5-4; d_call: TRBD1; cdr3_aa: CASSGQGYGYTF; cdr3_nt: TGTGCCAGCAGTGGACAGGGCTATGGCTACACCTTC
j_call: TRBJ1-6; clone_size: .; v_call: TRBV7-2; d_call: .; cdr3_aa: CASRLSEAGESSPLHF; cdr3_nt: TGTGCCAGCAGATTGTCTGAGGCAGGGGAGAGTTCACCCCTCCACTTT
j_call: TRBJ1-2; clone_size: .; v_call: TRBV28; d_call: TRBD1; cdr3_aa: CASRAPTGAEGNGYTF; cdr3_nt: TGTGCCAGCAGGGCCCCGACAGGGGCGGAGGGGAATGGCTACACCTTC
j_call: TRBJ2-3; clone_size: .; v_call: TRBV27; d_call: TRBD1; cdr3_aa: CASSRQGYTDTQYF; cdr3_nt: TGTGCCAGCAGCCGACAGGGATACACAGATACGCAGTATTTT
j_call: TRBJ1-3; clone_size: .; v_call: TRBV6-1; d_call: TRBD1; cdr3_aa: CASSDRGLSSGNTIYF; cdr3_nt: TGTGCCAGCAGTGACAGGGGGCTGAGCTCTGGAAACACCATATATTTT
j_call: TRBJ2-7; clone_size: .; v_call: TRBV2; d_call: .; cdr3_aa: CASKTGFDEQYF; cdr3_nt: TGTGCCAGCAAAACGGGATTTGACGAGCAGTACTTC
j_call: TRBJ2-7; clone_size: .; v_call: TRBV7-9; d_call: .; cdr3_aa: CASSHTGNYEQYF; cdr3_nt: TGTGCCAGCAGCCACACAGGGAACTACGAGCAGTACTTC
j_call: TRBJ2-1; clone_size: .; v_call: TRBV4-3; d_call: .; cdr3_aa: CASSQDVQFLRGEQFF; cdr3_nt: TGCGCCAGCAGCCAAGATGTTCAATTTTTACGCGGTGAGCAGTTCTTC
j_call: TRBJ1-5; clone_size: .; v_call: TRBV19; d_call: .; cdr3_aa: CASSPDQGRENQPQHF; cdr3_nt: TGTGCCAGTAGTCCAGATCAGGGGAGGGAAAATCAGCCCCAGCATTTT
j_call: TRBJ2-7; clone_size: .; v_call: TRBV3-1/TRBV3-2; d_call: .; cdr3_aa: CASSYDKTSYEQYF; cdr3_nt: TGTGCCAGCAGCTACGACAAAACCTCCTACGAGCAGTACTTC
j_call: TRBJ2-3; clone_size: .; v_call: TRBV6-6; d_call: TRBD1; cdr3_aa: CASTLGQGMDTQYF; cdr3_nt: TGTGCCAGCACTCTCGGACAGGGAATGGATACGCAGTATTTT
j_call: TRBJ2-7; clone_size: .; v_call: TRBV6-6; d_call: TRBD1; cdr3_aa: CASSYSRVGRDRVQYF; cdr3_nt: TGTGCCAGCAGTTACTCGAGAGTGGGGAGGGACAGGGTGCAGTACTTC
j_call: TRBJ2-7; clone_size: .; v_call: TRBV5-4; d_call: TRBD1; cdr3_aa: CASSSRDRYEQYF; cdr3_nt: TGTGCCAGCAGCAGCAGGGACAGGTACGAGCAGTACTTC